This T cell receptor beta chain was identified during a study of CD8+ T cells in alopecia areata listed by TCRdb under 2018. Background on the whole study: The treated patients took part in an open-label pilot trial in which moderate-to-severe alopecia areata was treated with oral tofacitinib at 5 to 10 mg twice daily. Tofacitinib was administered for 6 to 18 months, and 6 months of follow-up off drug were then conducted to assess delayed response and recurrence. In both human patients and the C3H/HeJ mouse model, the study applied high-throughput TCRbeta sequencing to look at T cell clonal expansion in alopecia areata. In humans, TCRbeta sequencing was performed on scalp tissue and on sorted CD4+ and CD8+ peripheral blood T cells from healthy controls and from patients with patchy or totalis/universalis alopecia areata. Biopsies were taken from tofacitinib-treated patients at baseline and at 4 and 24 weeks of treatment, and a later scalp biopsy was taken in several of the tofacitinib-treated patients. Scalp clonality was compared across normal scalp (n=4), patchy alopecia areata scalp (n=8), and alopecia totalis/universalis scalp (n=8). RNA was extracted with the PAXgene miRNA kit for fixed scalp, the miRNeasy kit for PBMCs, and the RNeasy kit for mouse skin. immunoSEQ multiplex PCR using 35 Vbeta forward primers and 13 Jbeta reverse primers was used to amplify TCRbeta CDR3 regions.

This clone was observed a few times. Its antigen remains undetermined. No base quality values were provided; no much bigger clone lies one nucleotide off. Other DNA sequences in this specimen translate into the identical CDR3. The library was prepared using the immunoSEQ multiplex PCR assay. For TCR sequencing, RNA was extracted from every sample and reverse transcribed into cDNA to serve as template. SuperScript III was used for first-strand cDNA synthesis, primed with a 2:1 mix of oligo-dT and random hexamers. A synthetic immune receptor repertoire was used to gauge amplification bias, and whatever bias remained was removed computationally. Per the authors' processing: Raw reads were preprocessed to remove errors, and CDR3 was defined by IMGT conventions from the conserved cysteine to phenylalanine. Clonality was computed as 1 minus the Shannon entropy, with the entropy normalized by log2 of the number of productive unique TCRs. Whether each scalp clone was CD4 or CD8 was inferred by checking scalp TCRbeta sequences against the CD4 and CD8 repertoires from sorted blood. The table comes from immuneACCESS by way of TCRdb, which keeps in-frame sequences with V and J called. Part of the clones is missing from these tables; in studies checked, under half for an unresolved V gene and the rest for unknown reasons. V and J calls and clone size are copied from that table; D and trimming were computed from the DNA. The sample table contains roughly 150,000 clones; only one count was recorded for 85% to 90% of them. Over 13% of the sample rests with the top ten.

Study-level results and caveats: Compared with normal scalp, lesional scalp, particularly in alopecia totalis/universalis, had higher clonality and more expanded CD8+ clones, which suggests antigenic drive. Scalp TCR repertoire analysis is complicated because resident alphabeta T cells in normal human skin are also sequenced, whereas mouse skin is dominated by gammadelta T cells. Shared TCR sequences between patients were less evident than in mice, which may be partly attributable to HLA diversity in the patient population.

In light of the paper, this sample's time point label describes: baseline before oral tofacitinib. From alopecia areata patients, peripheral blood was collected along with lesional scalp punch biopsies. PBMCs were isolated by density centrifugation and stained for CD3, CD4 and CD8, after which CD4+ and CD8+ T cells were sorted on a FACSAria. The sample consisted of CD8+ T cells sorted from blood, taken at week 0. This sequence originates from a human donor with alopecia areata.

The CDR3: CASSVGDTEAFF. The nucleotide sequence reads TGTGCCAGCAGCGTAGGGGACACTGAAGCTTTCTTT. Rearrangement joined TRBV9 to TRBJ1-1; the D gene cannot be resolved reliably. CDR3 length: 12 amino acids, cysteine to phenylalanine. The entry retains the CDR3 DNA only, 36 bases that are in frame from base 1. CDR1 and CDR2 are read off the germline V gene as SGDLS and YYNGEE. V sheds 0 bases and J sheds 3 bases, leaving 3 bases between their ends.